A selection of T cell receptor beta chains follows, all from one sample in a study of blood T cell repertoires in COVID-19. Clones were sequenced by immunoSEQ multiplex PCR, and TCRdb holds only the in-frame ones, with some missing. This repertoire shows 180,000 or so clones, more than 75% found once; its top ten account for 4.5% to 5%. The sequenced sample was peripheral blood. These receptor sequences come from a woman older than 75 with acute or convalescent COVID-19. The CDR3 runs from the conserved cysteine through the conserved F or W. D genes are given only for firm matches. Only some rows state a clone size, as once, few, many or a class for expanded clones.

D gene	V gene	J gene	clone size	CDR3 DNA	CDR3 protein
-	TRBV19	TRBJ2-1	-	TGTGCCAGTAGCAAAACAGGGCCGGCCTACAATGAGCAGTTCTTC	CASSKTGPAYNEQFF
-	TRBV2	TRBJ2-7	once	TGTGCCAGCAGTGAACTTCTAGCGAGGAGGTTTGAGCAGTACTTC	CASSELLARRFEQYF
TRBD1	TRBV4-3	TRBJ1-1	-	TGCGCCAGCAGCCCGGACGGACAGGGGAACACTGAAGCTTTCTTT	CASSPDGQGNTEAFF
-	TRBV7-8	TRBJ1-6	-	TGTGCCAGCAGCCTCCGGCGTGGAGGGGCAGGTTCACCCCTCCACTTT	CASSLRRGGAGSPLHF
-	TRBV24-1	TRBJ2-7	-	TGTGCCACCAGCCAGATCCGGGACAACTCCTACGAGCAGTACTTC	CATSQIRDNSYEQYF
-	TRBV11-3	TRBJ2-6	-	TGTGCCAGCAGCAAAGGGATCGGGAATGGCGACAACGTCCTGACTTTC	CASSKGIGNGDNVLTF
-	TRBV5-1	TRBJ1-4	-	TGCGCCAGCAGCTTGTTAGCGCGGGGGGCTACTGAAAAACTGTTTTTT	CASSLLARGATEKLFF
TRBD2	TRBV6-5	TRBJ2-3	-	TGTGCCAGCAGTTACAGGTCCGGGGGGGCAGAGTATTTT	CASSYRSGGAEYF
-	TRBV7-2	TRBJ1-2	-	TGTGCCAGCAGCCCCGGACATTACTATGGCTACACCTTC	CASSPGHYYGYTF
-	TRBV20-1	TRBJ2-5	-	TGCAGTGCTAGTGCGGTAGCGGATCTGGGGAAGGAGACCCAGTACTTC	CSASAVADLGKETQYF
-	TRBV15	TRBJ2-5	-	TGTGCCACCAGCAGAGTGGCAAAAGAGACCCAGTACTTC	CATSRVAKETQYF
TRBD1	TRBV15	TRBJ1-2	few	TGTGCCACCAGCAGAGAGGTGGACAGGGGCCCCACCTTC	CATSREVDRGPTF
-	TRBV11-3	TRBJ1-1	-	TGTGCCAGCAGCCCCGGACCCGGCTCAGGGGCTGAAGCTTTCTTT	CASSPGPGSGAEAFF
TRBD1	TRBV4-3	TRBJ1-2	-	TGCGCCAGCAGCCAAGAAGGGGGCGCCTACTCTGGCTACACCTTC	CASSQEGGAYSGYTF
TRBD1	TRBV7-3	TRBJ2-5	-	TGTGCCAGCAGCTATACGGGGACAGGGGGTCGAGAGACCCAGTACTTC	CASSYTGTGGRETQYF
-	TRBV5-6	TRBJ2-3	-	TGTGCCAGCAGCCGAGGGGGCGCGCGGGGGTATTTT	CASSRGGARGYF
TRBD2	TRBV5-5	TRBJ2-2	-	TGTGCCAGCATCAAAAATCGGGGCGGGAGGGTAGGCACCGGGGAGCTGTTTTTT	CASIKNRGGRVGTGELFF
-	TRBV6-1	TRBJ1-2	-	TGTGCCAGCAGTGAAGCGCTTCAGGGTATCTATGGCTACACCTTC	CASSEALQGIYGYTF
-	TRBV7-9	TRBJ2-6	-	TGTGCCAGCAGCTTTGAGTCTGGGGCCAACGTCCTGACTTTC	CASSFESGANVLTF
TRBD2	TRBV28	TRBJ2-1	-	TGTGCCAGCAGTCCTGCGGGAGACCTCAGGAATGAGCAGTTCTTC	CASSPAGDLRNEQFF
TRBD1	TRBV5-1	TRBJ2-5	-	TGCGCCAGCAGCTTTACTGGGGACAGGGGGACGAAGACCCAGTACTTC	CASSFTGDRGTKTQYF
TRBD1	TRBV6-1	TRBJ2-3	-	TGTGCCAGCAGTGGCCGACAGGGCCGTATCACAGATACGCAGTATTTT	CASSGRQGRITDTQYF
-	TRBV18	TRBJ2-5	-	TGTGCCAGCTCACTACCCACCGGGCAGGGAGAGACCCAGTACTTC	CASSLPTGQGETQYF
-	TRBV6-5	TRBJ2-7	-	TGTGCCAGCAGTTACTCCCGACAGGCGATGACCTACGAGCAGTACTTC	CASSYSRQAMTYEQYF
TRBD1	TRBV7-8	TRBJ1-5	-	TGTGCCAGCAGTCAGACAGGGGTCCTTACAAACAATCAGCCCCAGCATTTT	CASSQTGVLTNNQPQHF
-	TRBV5-1	TRBJ2-3	-	TGCGCCAGCAGCTTGGCTCCCGCAGATACGCAGTATTTT	CASSLAPADTQYF
-	TRBV28	TRBJ2-7	-	TGTGCCAGCAGCTCGACCCGAGGGGGGGGGTCCTACGAGCAGTACTTC	CASSSTRGGGSYEQYF
-	TRBV11-2	TRBJ2-7	-	TGTGCCAGCAGCTTAGACAGGGAAAACGAGCAGTACTTC	CASSLDRENEQYF
TRBD1	TRBV7-2	TRBJ2-3	-	TGTGCCAGCAGCAAGCGGGACAGGGGTTTAGCAGATACGCAGTATTTT	CASSKRDRGLADTQYF
-	TRBV7-8	TRBJ1-2	few	TGTGCCAGCAGCCGATTCAGGGATGGCTACACCTTC	CASSRFRDGYTF
TRBD2	TRBV3-1/TRBV3-2	TRBJ2-1	-	TGTGCCAGCAGCCAAGATACTAGCGACTACAATGAGCAGTTCTTC	CASSQDTSDYNEQFF
TRBD2	TRBV5-1	TRBJ2-1	-	TGCGCCAGCAGCTTTTCCGGGGGGACCTACAATGAGCAGTTCTTC	CASSFSGGTYNEQFF
TRBD1	TRBV5-1	TRBJ2-2	-	TGCGCCAGCAGCTCGGACAGGAGTACCGGGGAGCTGTTTTTT	CASSSDRSTGELFF
-	TRBV24-1	TRBJ2-6	-	TGTGCCACCAGTGAGAACAGAATCTCTGGGGCCAACGTCCTGACTTTC	CATSENRISGANVLTF
TRBD1	TRBV5-1	TRBJ2-1	-	TGCGCCAGCAGCTTCACAGGGGGCGCAGGTAATGAGCAGTTCTTC	CASSFTGGAGNEQFF
-	TRBV7-2	TRBJ1-1	-	TGTGCCAGCAGCTTACAGGGATCAGACACTGAAGCTTTCTTT	CASSLQGSDTEAFF
TRBD2	TRBV7-2	TRBJ2-3	-	TGTGCCAGCAGCTTATCGGGGGAGGGCCGCACAGATACGCAGTATTTT	CASSLSGEGRTDTQYF
-	TRBV6-2/TRBV6-3	TRBJ2-7	-	TGTGCCAGCAGTTATCGGGACAACTCCTACGAGCAGTACTTC	CASSYRDNSYEQYF
-	TRBV4-1	TRBJ1-4	-	TGCGCCAGCAGACGAGGTCAGGGGAAGAATGAAAAACTGTTTTTT	CASRRGQGKNEKLFF
TRBD1	TRBV18	TRBJ1-1	-	TGTGCCAGCTCACCGGGGACAGCGAACACTGAAGCTTTCTTT	CASSPGTANTEAFF
-	TRBV15	TRBJ1-1	few	TGTGCCACCAGCAGAGAGATTTTTCAGGGAGGGAACACTGAAGCTTTCTTT	CATSREIFQGGNTEAFF
-	TRBV6-4	TRBJ2-7	-	TGTGCCAGCCCAGGAGGGGCCTACGAGCAGTACTTC	CASPGGAYEQYF
-	TRBV18	TRBJ1-3	-	TGTGCCAGCTCACCGGCCCGAGACCGGGACATATATTTT	CASSPARDRDIYF
-	TRBV7-9	TRBJ1-1	-	TGTGCCAGCAGCTTAGAGGGGGGGACTGAAGCTTTCTTT	CASSLEGGTEAFF
-	TRBV27	TRBJ1-5	-	TGTGCCAGCAGTTCCCGGGGGGGAGGAAGCAATCAGCCCCAGCATTTT	CASSSRGGGSNQPQHF
-	TRBV9	TRBJ2-3	-	TGTGCCAGCAGCGCCCGCGTATCCCTAGATACGCAGTATTTT	CASSARVSLDTQYF
-	TRBV10-3	TRBJ1-5	-	TGTGCCATCAGTGAGTCGGGTCAGGGGAGGGGATTTGGCAATCAGCCCCAGCATTTT	CAISESGQGRGFGNQPQHF
TRBD1	TRBV3-1/TRBV3-2	TRBJ2-7	-	TGTGCCAGCAGCCAAGAGCAGGGGGCGACCTACGAGCAGTACTTC	CASSQEQGATYEQYF
TRBD1	TRBV7-8	TRBJ1-3	-	TGTGCCAGCAGCTTAGCGGGACAGTCCTCTGGAAACACCATATATTTT	CASSLAGQSSGNTIYF
-	TRBV6-5	TRBJ1-4	-	TGTGCCAGCAGTTATGGACACACAAATGAAAAACTGTTTTTT	CASSYGHTNEKLFF